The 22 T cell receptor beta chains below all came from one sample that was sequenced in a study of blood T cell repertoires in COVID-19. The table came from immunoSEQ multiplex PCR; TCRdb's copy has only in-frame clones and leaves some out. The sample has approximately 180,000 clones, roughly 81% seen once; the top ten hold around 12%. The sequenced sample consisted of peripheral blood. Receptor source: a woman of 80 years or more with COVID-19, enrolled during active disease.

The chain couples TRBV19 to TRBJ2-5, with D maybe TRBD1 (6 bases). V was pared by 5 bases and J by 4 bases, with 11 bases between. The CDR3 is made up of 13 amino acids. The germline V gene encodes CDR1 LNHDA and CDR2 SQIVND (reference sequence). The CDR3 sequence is CASSAGVGETQYF. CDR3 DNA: TGTGCCAGTAGTGCAGGGGTCGGAGAGACCCAGTACTTC.

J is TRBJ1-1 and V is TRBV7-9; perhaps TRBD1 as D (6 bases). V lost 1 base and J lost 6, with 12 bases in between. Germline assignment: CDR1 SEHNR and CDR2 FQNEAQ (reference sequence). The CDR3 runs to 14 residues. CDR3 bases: TGTGCCAGCAGCTTAGTTATGGGGGCCCCTGAAGCTTTCTTT. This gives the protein CASSLVMGAPEAFF.

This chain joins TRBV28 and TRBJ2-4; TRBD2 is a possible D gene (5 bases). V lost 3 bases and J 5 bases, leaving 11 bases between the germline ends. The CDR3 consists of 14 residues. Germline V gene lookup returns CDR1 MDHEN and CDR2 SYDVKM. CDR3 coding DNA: TGTGCCAGCAGTTTGGCGGGTTATCAAAACATTCAGTACTTC. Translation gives CASSLAGYQNIQYF.

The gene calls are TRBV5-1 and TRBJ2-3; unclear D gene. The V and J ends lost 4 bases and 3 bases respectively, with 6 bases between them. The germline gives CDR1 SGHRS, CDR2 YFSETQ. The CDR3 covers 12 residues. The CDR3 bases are TGCGCCAGCAGCAATACTACAGATACGCAGTATTTT. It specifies CASSNTTDTQYF.

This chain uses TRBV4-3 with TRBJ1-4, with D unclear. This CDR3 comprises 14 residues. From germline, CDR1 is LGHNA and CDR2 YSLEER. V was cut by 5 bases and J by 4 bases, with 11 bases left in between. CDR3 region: CASSWTVDNEKLFF. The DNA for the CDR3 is TGCGCCAGCAGCTGGACTGTAGATAATGAAAAACTGTTTTTT.

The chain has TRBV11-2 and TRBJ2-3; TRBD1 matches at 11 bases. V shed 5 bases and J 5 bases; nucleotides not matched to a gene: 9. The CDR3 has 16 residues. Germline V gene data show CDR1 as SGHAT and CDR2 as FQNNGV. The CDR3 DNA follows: TGTGCCAGCAGCCGGACAGGGGGCTATGAGGGAGATACGCAGTATTTT. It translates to CASSRTGGYEGDTQYF.

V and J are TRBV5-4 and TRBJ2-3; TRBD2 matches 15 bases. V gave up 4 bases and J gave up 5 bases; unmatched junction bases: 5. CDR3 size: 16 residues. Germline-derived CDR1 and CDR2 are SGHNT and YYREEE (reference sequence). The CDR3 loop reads CASSPGLAGGRDTQYF. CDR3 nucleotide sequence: TGTGCCAGCAGCCCTGGACTAGCGGGGGGGCGAGATACGCAGTATTTT.

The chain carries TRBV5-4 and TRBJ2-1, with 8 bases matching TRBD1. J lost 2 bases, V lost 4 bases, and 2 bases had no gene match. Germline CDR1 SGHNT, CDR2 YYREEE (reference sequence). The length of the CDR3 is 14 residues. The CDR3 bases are TGTGCCAGCAGCCAGGGACAGGCCTACAATGAGCAGTTCTTC. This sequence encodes CASSQGQAYNEQFF.

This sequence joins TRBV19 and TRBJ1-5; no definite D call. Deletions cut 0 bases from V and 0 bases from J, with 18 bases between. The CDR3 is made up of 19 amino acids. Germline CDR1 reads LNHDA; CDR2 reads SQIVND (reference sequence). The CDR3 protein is CASSIDTRRADYSNQPQHF. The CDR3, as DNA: TGTGCCAGTAGTATAGATACCCGCCGGGCAGACTATAGCAATCAGCCCCAGCATTTT.

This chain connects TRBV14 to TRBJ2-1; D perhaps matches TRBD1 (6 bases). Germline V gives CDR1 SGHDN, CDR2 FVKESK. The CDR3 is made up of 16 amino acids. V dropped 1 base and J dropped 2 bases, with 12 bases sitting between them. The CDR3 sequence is CASSQVYGTTYNEQFF. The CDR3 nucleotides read TGTGCCAGCAGCCAAGTATACGGGACAACCTACAATGAGCAGTTCTTC.

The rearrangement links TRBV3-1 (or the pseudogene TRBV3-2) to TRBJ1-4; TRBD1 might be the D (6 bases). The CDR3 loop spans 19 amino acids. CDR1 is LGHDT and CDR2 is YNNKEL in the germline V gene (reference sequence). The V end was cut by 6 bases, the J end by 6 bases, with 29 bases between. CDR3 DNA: TGTGCCAGCAGTCTTCGCTTAGCCCCGCGAGGGGGTTTGGATGAAAAACTGTTTTTT. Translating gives CASSLRLAPRGGLDEKLFF.

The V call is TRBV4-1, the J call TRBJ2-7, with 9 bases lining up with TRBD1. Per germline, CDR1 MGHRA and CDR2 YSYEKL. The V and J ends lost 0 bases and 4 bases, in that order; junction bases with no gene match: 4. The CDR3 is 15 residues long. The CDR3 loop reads CASSQDHRGLYEQYF. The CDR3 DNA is TGCGCCAGCAGCCAAGATCACAGGGGGCTGTACGAGCAGTACTTC.

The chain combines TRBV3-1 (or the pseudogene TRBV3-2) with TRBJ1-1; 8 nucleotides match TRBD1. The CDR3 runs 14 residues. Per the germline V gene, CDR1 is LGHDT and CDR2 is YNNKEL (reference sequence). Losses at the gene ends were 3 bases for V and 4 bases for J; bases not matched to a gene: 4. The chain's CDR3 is CASSQADRGTEAFF. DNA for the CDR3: TGTGCCAGCAGCCAGGCAGACAGGGGCACTGAAGCTTTCTTT.

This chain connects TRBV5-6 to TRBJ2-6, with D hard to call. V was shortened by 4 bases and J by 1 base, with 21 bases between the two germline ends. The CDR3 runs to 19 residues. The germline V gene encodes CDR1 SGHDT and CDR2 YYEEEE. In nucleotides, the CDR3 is TGTGCCAGCAGCACACATGACATGGCTACACCGTCTGGGGCCAACGTCCTGACTTTC. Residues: CASSTHDMATPSGANVLTF. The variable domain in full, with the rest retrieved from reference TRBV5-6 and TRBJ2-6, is DAGVTQSPTHLIKTRGQQVTLRCSPKSGHDTVSWYQQALGQGPQFIFQYYEEEERQRGNFPDRFSGHQFPNYSSELNVNALLLGDSALYLCASSTHDMATPSGANVLTFGAGSRLTVL.

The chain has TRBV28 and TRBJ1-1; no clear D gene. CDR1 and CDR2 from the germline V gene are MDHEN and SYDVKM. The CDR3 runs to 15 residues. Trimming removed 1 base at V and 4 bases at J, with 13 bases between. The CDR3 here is CASSLLSNRGTEAFF. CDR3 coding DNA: TGTGCCAGCAGTTTATTGAGCAACCGGGGCACTGAAGCTTTCTTT.

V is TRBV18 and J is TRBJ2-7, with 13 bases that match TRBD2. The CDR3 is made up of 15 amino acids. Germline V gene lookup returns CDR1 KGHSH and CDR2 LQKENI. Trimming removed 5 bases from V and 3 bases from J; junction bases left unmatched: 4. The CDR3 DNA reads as TGTGCCAGCTCATGGGGACTAGCGGGATTCTACGAGCAGTACTTC. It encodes CASSWGLAGFYEQYF.

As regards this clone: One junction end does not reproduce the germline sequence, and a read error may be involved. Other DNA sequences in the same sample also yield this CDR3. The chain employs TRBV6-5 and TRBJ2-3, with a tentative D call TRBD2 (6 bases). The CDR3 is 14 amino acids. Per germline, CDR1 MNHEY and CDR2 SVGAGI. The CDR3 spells CASRLAEFTDTQYF. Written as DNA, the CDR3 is TGCGCCAGCAGGTTAGCGGAATTCACAGATACGCAGTATTTT.

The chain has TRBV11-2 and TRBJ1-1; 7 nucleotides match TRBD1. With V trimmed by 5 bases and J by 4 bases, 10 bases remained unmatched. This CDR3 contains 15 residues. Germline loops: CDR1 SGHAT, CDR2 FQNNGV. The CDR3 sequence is CASSPIQGHGTEAFF. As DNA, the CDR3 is TGTGCCAGCAGCCCGATACAGGGGCACGGCACTGAAGCTTTCTTT.

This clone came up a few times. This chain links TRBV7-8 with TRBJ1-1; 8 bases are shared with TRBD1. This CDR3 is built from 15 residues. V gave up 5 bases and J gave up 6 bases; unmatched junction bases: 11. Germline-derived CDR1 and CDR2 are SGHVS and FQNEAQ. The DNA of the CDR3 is TGTGCCAGCAGCCCAAGACAGGGGCCTTCTGCTGAAGCTTTCTTT. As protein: CASSPRQGPSAEAFF.

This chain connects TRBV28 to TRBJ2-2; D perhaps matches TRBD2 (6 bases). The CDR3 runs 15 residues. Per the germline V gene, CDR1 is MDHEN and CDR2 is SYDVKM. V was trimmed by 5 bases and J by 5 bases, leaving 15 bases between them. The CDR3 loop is CASSRLDVRTGELFF. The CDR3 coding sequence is TGTGCCAGCAGTCGACTAGACGTACGAACCGGGGAGCTGTTTTTT.

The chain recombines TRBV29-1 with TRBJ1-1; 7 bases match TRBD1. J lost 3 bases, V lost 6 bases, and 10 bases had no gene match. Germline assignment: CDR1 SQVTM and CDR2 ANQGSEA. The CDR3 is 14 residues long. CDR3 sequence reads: CSVTPPDRDTEAFF. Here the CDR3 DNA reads TGCAGCGTAACACCCCCAGACAGGGACACTGAAGCTTTCTTT.

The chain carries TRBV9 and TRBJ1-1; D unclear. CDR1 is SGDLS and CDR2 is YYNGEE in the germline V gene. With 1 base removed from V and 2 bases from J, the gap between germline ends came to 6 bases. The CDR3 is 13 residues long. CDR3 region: CASSVLGNTEAFF. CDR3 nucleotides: TGTGCCAGCAGCGTACTAGGTAACACTGAAGCTTTCTTT. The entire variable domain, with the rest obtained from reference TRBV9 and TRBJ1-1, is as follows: DSGVTQTPKHLITATGQRVTLRCSPRSGDLSVYWYQQSLDQGLQFLIQYYNGEERAKGNILERFSAQQFPDLHSELNLSSLELGDSALYFCASSVLGNTEAFFGQGTRLTVV.